The 27 T cell receptor beta chains in this list originate from one sample, sequenced in a study of beta chain features in type 1 diabetes. Whole-study findings and limits: Patients with Type 1 diabetes showed moderately but significantly shorter TCRB CDR3s in all four CD4+ subsets.

Antigen specificity for these receptors is unknown. Expressed TCRB transcripts got sequenced, as all isolated RNA was reverse transcribed. Clones were read by immunoSEQ multiplex PCR, and TCRdb kept only the in-frame ones, dropping some. The data contain roughly 15,000 clones, 70% to 80% of them seen just once; the ten biggest clones take up approximately 0.31%. Specimen: stem cell memory CD4+ T cells from blood. These receptors were collected from a woman aged 18-30 years with type 1 diabetes.

V is TRBV5-1 and J is TRBJ2-1; 14 bases line up with TRBD2. The CDR3 has 15 residues. Unmatched junction bases numbered 4, after V lost 4 bases and J lost 7 bases. The V gene's germline CDR1 is SGHRS and CDR2 YFSETQ. The CDR3 sequence: CASSPGTSGRNEQFF. CDR3 nucleotide sequence: TGCGCCAGCAGCCCCGGGACTAGCGGGAGAAATGAGCAGTTCTTC. The full variable domain, completed using reference TRBV5-1 and TRBJ2-1, is KAGVTQTPRYLIKTRGQQVTLSCSPISGHRSVSWYQQTPGQGLQFLFEYFSETQRNKGNFPGRFSGRQFSNSRSEMNVSTLELGDSALYLCASSPGTSGRNEQFFGPGTRLTVL.

This chain uses TRBV27 with TRBJ2-3, with 8 nucleotides matching TRBD2. This CDR3 is 15 amino acids long. The V and J ends lost 4 bases and 0 bases, in that order; junction bases with no gene match: 3. Germline CDR1 and CDR2: MNHEY and SMNVEV (reference sequence). CDR3 coding DNA: TGTGCCAGCAGTTGGAGCGGGAGTAGCACAGATACGCAGTATTTT. This encodes CASSWSGSSTDTQYF.

The chain recombines TRBV28 with TRBJ1-1; D remains unclear. Per germline, CDR1 MDHEN and CDR2 SYDVKM. Trimming removed 6 bases at V and 0 bases at J, with 14 bases between. The CDR3 has 15 amino acids. The CDR3 coding sequence is TGTGCCAGCAGCCCCCCCGGGATATTGAACACTGAAGCTTTCTTT. As protein: CASSPPGILNTEAFF. The full variable domain, rest sourced from reference TRBV28 and TRBJ1-1, is DVKVTQSSRYLVKRTGEKVFLECVQDMDHENMFWYRQDPGLGLRLIYFSYDVKMKEKGDIPEGYSVSREKKERFSLILESASTNQTSMYLCASSPPGILNTEAFFGQGTRLTVV.

This clone has a single count. The chain uses TRBV30 and TRBJ2-6; TRBD1 might be the D (5 bases). Germline CDR1 reads GTSNPN; CDR2 reads SVGIG (reference sequence). The CDR3 contains 14 residues. The ends were cut back, 6 bases at V and 1 base at J, with 10 bases in the middle. The CDR3 bases are TGTGCCTGTCGTCAGGGTTCTGGGGCCAACGTCCTGACTTTC. Its translation is CACRQGSGANVLTF.

The chain is built from TRBV11-1 and TRBJ2-3; D not certain. The CDR3 covers 16 residues. V shed 2 bases and J shed 0 bases, with 12 bases lying between them. Germline CDR1 SGHAT, CDR2 FQDESV (reference sequence). In DNA form, the CDR3 reads TGTGCCAGCAGCTTACTTAGCTGGTCTAGCACAGATACGCAGTATTTT. It codes for CASSLLSWSSTDTQYF.

This clone showed up just once. CDR3 residues: CASSEAGGLNYGYTF. In DNA, the CDR3 is TGTGCCAGCAGTGAAGCCGGGGGTCTAAACTATGGCTACACCTTC. J is TRBJ1-2 and V is TRBV6-1; tentative D call: TRBD1 (5 bases). The CDR3 contains 15 residues. Germline assignment: CDR1 MNHNS and CDR2 SASEGT. Trimming took off 0 bases at V and 2 bases at J, with 10 bases between the two ends.

V gene TRBV30 combines with J gene TRBJ2-1; D is unclear. The V end lost 4 bases, the J end lost 0 bases, and 10 bases lay between the germline ends. CDR3 length: 14 amino acids. Germline CDR1 is GTSNPN and CDR2 is SVGIG (reference sequence). CDR3 DNA sequence: TGTGCCTGGAAACGCCTTAGCTCCTACAATGAGCAGTTCTTC. Translation gives CAWKRLSSYNEQFF. The variable domain in full, completed from reference TRBV30 and TRBJ2-1, reads SQTIHQWPATLVQPVGSPLSLECTVEGTSNPNLYWYRQAAGRGLQLLFYSVGIGQISSEVPQNLSASRPQDRQFILSSKKLLLSDSGFYLCAWKRLSSYNEQFFGPGTRLTVL.

This sequence joins TRBV28 and TRBJ1-6, with 7 nucleotides matching TRBD1. CDR3 length: 14 residues. In germline, CDR1 is MDHEN, CDR2 SYDVKM. V shed 5 bases, J shed 6 bases, and the junction held 4 bases outside the gene matches. CDR3: CASSIGTANSPLHF. The CDR3, as DNA: TGTGCCAGCAGTATAGGGACAGCTAATTCACCCCTCCACTTT.

This chain links TRBV6-5 with TRBJ2-1, with 12 bases lining up with TRBD2. Germline-derived CDR1 and CDR2 are MNHEY and SVGAGI. The CDR3 length is 15 residues. J was trimmed by 6 bases and V by 7 bases; bases with no gene match: 7. CDR3 sequence (DNA): TGTGCCAGCATCCCACTAGCGGGAGGTCCCAATGAGCAGTTCTTC. Encoded protein: CASIPLAGGPNEQFF.

V and J are TRBV6-6 and TRBJ2-1, with a weak D call TRBD2 (5 bases). Per the germline V gene, CDR1 is MNHNY and CDR2 is SVGAGI (reference sequence). Trimming left V 2 bases short and J 0 bases short, with 8 bases between. The CDR3 runs to 15 residues. The CDR3 here is CASSYDGNSYNEQFF. CDR3 sequence (DNA): TGTGCCAGCAGTTACGACGGGAACTCCTACAATGAGCAGTTCTTC.

The chain uses TRBV14 and TRBJ1-1, with D perhaps matching TRBD1 (5 bases). CDR3 length: 18 amino acids. Trimming removed 4 bases at V and 0 bases at J, with 21 bases between. Germline CDR1 reads SGHDN; CDR2 reads FVKESK. The CDR3 region has the DNA TGTGCCAGCAGCCCAATTGCAGGGCTACTAGCCATGAACACTGAAGCTTTCTTT. It encodes CASSPIAGLLAMNTEAFF. The variable domain in full, completed from reference TRBV14 and TRBJ1-1, reads EAGVTQFPSHSVIEKGQTVTLRCDPISGHDNLYWYRRVMGKEIKFLLHFVKESKQDESGMPNNRFLAERTGGTYSTLKVQPAELEDSGVYFCASSPIAGLLAMNTEAFFGQGTRLTVV.

This chain links TRBV6-1 with TRBJ1-2, with no clear D. Germline CDR1 reads MNHNS; CDR2 reads SASEGT. Trimming cost V 1 base and J 7 bases, with 7 bases left between them. This CDR3 spans 12 amino acids. CDR3 protein: CASSEEGGGYTF. The CDR3 region has the DNA TGTGCCAGCAGTGAAGAAGGAGGTGGCTACACCTTC.

The V and J genes are TRBV29-1 and TRBJ2-2; D is possibly TRBD1 (6 bases). Trimming cost V 6 bases and J 3 bases, with 14 bases left between them. CDR3 length: 14 amino acids. The germline CDR1 and CDR2 sequences are SQVTM and ANQGSEA. This CDR3 reads CSVHRDTYTGELFF. CDR3 DNA sequence: TGCAGCGTCCACCGGGACACCTACACCGGGGAGCTGTTTTTT.

Only one count was recorded for this clone. V is TRBV27 and J is TRBJ2-4; 8 nucleotides agree with TRBD2. This CDR3 has 16 residues. In germline, CDR1 is MNHEY, CDR2 SMNVEV (reference sequence). With 1 base clipped from V and 3 bases from J, the junction kept 5 bases outside the gene matches. The DNA for the CDR3 is TGTGCCAGCAGTTTATTGGGAGGGACTAGCAAAAACATTCAGTACTTC. It translates to CASSLLGGTSKNIQYF.

The V and J genes are TRBV4-2 and TRBJ2-2; possible D gene TRBD2, 5 bases. The germline gives CDR1 LGHNA, CDR2 YNFKEQ. Trimming removed 0 bases from V and 5 bases from J, with 13 bases in between. The CDR3 extends over 16 amino acids. This CDR3 reads CASSQDSRGWTGELFF. Written as DNA, the CDR3 is TGTGCCAGCAGCCAAGATTCGAGAGGGTGGACCGGGGAGCTGTTTTTT.

This chain connects TRBV28 to TRBJ2-1; 11 nucleotides agree with TRBD2. CDR1 is MDHEN, CDR2 SYDVKM, per germline. The CDR3 is 19 residues long. Trimming at V came to 1 base and at J to 0 bases, leaving 8 bases not matched to a gene. Here the CDR3 DNA reads TGTGCCAGCAGTTTATCCCGGACTAGCGGGCCCAGCTCCTACAATGAGCAGTTCTTC. Protein sequence: CASSLSRTSGPSSYNEQFF. The whole variable domain, filled in from reference TRBV28 and TRBJ2-1, reads DVKVTQSSRYLVKRTGEKVFLECVQDMDHENMFWYRQDPGLGLRLIYFSYDVKMKEKGDIPEGYSVSREKKERFSLILESASTNQTSMYLCASSLSRTSGPSSYNEQFFGPGTRLTVL.

The V gene is TRBV5-4, the J gene TRBJ2-7; 9 positions match TRBD1. There are 15 residues in the CDR3. CDR1 SGHNT and CDR2 YYREEE come from the germline V gene (reference sequence). The V segment lost 4 bases and the J segment 3 bases; nucleotides outside the gene matches: 8. In DNA form, the CDR3 reads TGTGCCAGCAGCGTGGGTCGACAGGGGGGCTACGAGCAGTACTTC. It encodes CASSVGRQGGYEQYF.

J is TRBJ2-1 and V is TRBV29-1; D may be TRBD2 (5 bases). V was clipped by 5 bases and J by 0 bases, with 8 bases between them. In germline, CDR1 is SQVTM, CDR2 ANQGSEA. The CDR3 contains 13 residues. The CDR3 sequence is CSVQRSSYNEQFF. The CDR3, as DNA: TGCAGCGTTCAGCGGAGCTCCTACAATGAGCAGTTCTTC.

The chain couples TRBV28 to TRBJ1-4, with 7 bases that match TRBD1. The CDR3 length is 14 residues. Per germline, CDR1 MDHEN and CDR2 SYDVKM. Germline trimming cut 3 bases from V and 5 bases from J; bases unmatched to any gene: 3. The CDR3 nucleotides are TGTGCCAGCAGTTTCGGGACAGCGAATGAAAAACTGTTTTTT. It specifies CASSFGTANEKLFF.

This clone was counted a few times. The chain employs TRBV10-3 and TRBJ2-7; a weak D match, TRBD1 (5 bases). The germline gives CDR1 ENHRY, CDR2 SYGVKD. The CDR3 has 12 amino acids. Trimming left V 4 bases short and J 8 bases short, with 12 bases between. CDR3 bases: TGTGCCATCAGTGGTAGGGGTTACAAGCAGTACTTC. Amino acid sequence: CAISGRGYKQYF.

The CDR3 region has the DNA TGTGCCAGTAGTTCTACAGTTTTCTCCTACAATGAGCAGTTCTTC. It encodes CASSSTVFSYNEQFF. V gene TRBV19 combines with J gene TRBJ2-1, with D unresolved. This CDR3 is built from 15 residues. The ends were cut back, 5 bases at V and 0 bases at J, with 11 bases in the middle. Looked up from germline, CDR1 is LNHDA and CDR2 is SQIVND (reference sequence).

This rearrangement joins TRBV5-1 to TRBJ2-1; 8 nucleotides line up with TRBD2. The CDR3 sequence is 16 residues long. Germline V CDR1 and CDR2: SGHRS, YFSETQ. Unmatched junction bases numbered 13, after V lost 4 bases and J lost 7 bases. CDR3 coding DNA: TGCGCCAGCAGCCTCCGTCCAGGGGTAGCGGGAAATGAGCAGTTCTTC. Protein product: CASSLRPGVAGNEQFF.

The genes are TRBV27 and TRBJ2-1, with TRBD1 identical over 9 bases. The CDR3 extends over 17 amino acids. The V gene end was trimmed by 4 bases and the J gene end by 3 bases; junction bases not matched to a gene: 10. In germline, CDR1 is MNHEY, CDR2 SMNVEV (reference sequence). This CDR3 reads CASSSLKGQGRYNEQFF. In DNA, the CDR3 is TGTGCCAGCAGTTCACTCAAAGGACAGGGGCGCTACAATGAGCAGTTCTTC.

The chain recombines TRBV11-1 with TRBJ1-1; D remains ambiguous. V gave up 1 base and J gave up 5 bases, with 11 bases separating them. The CDR3 is made up of 14 amino acids. Germline V CDR1 and CDR2: SGHAT, FQDESV (reference sequence). CDR3 DNA sequence: TGTGCCAGCAGCTTAGAGGAGAGAGGGACTGAAGCTTTCTTT. Encoded protein: CASSLEERGTEAFF.

This clone was counted a few times. CDR3 protein: CASSQQGRTYEQYF. DNA for the CDR3: TGTGCCAGCAGCCAACAGGGCCGCACCTACGAGCAGTACTTC. V gene TRBV7-2 combines with J gene TRBJ2-7; TRBD1 might be the D (6 bases). Germline V gives CDR1 SGHTA, CDR2 FQGNSA. Trimming pared 5 bases from V and 2 bases from J, leaving 13 bases between. The CDR3 is 14 residues long.

The V gene is TRBV4-3, the J gene TRBJ2-5; D is undetermined. Trimming stripped 2 bases from V and 5 bases from J, with 9 bases between. Looked up from germline, CDR1 is LGHNA and CDR2 is YSLEER. The CDR3 contains 13 residues. The DNA for the CDR3 is TGCGCCAGCAGCCAAACCCGTCGGGAGACCCAGTACTTC. Translated: CASSQTRRETQYF.

The V and J genes are TRBV2 and TRBJ2-1; 11 bases align to TRBD2. V was pared by 6 bases and J by 9 bases, with 4 bases of the junction left unmatched. Germline values: CDR1 SNHLY, CDR2 FYNNEI. The CDR3 has 13 amino acids. The CDR3: CASRLLAGVEQFF. CDR3 sequence (DNA): TGTGCCAGCAGACTACTAGCGGGAGTTGAGCAGTTCTTC. The entire variable domain, with the rest obtained from reference TRBV2 and TRBJ2-1, is as follows: EPEVTQTPSHQVTQMGQEVILRCVPISNHLYFYWYRQILGQKVEFLVSFYNNEISEKSEIFDDQFSVERPDGSNFTLKIRSTKLEDSAMYFCASRLLAGVEQFFGPGTRLTVL.